These 13 T cell receptor beta chains share one sample of origin, sequenced in a study of blood T cell repertoires in COVID-19. Profiling relied on immunoSEQ multiplex PCR, and the TCRdb table lists in-frame clones only, not all of them. The sample contains just under 300,000 clones, around 87% of which appear only once. Specimen: peripheral blood. The receptors shown here come from a man between 70 and 80 years old with acute or convalescent COVID-19.

The chain has TRBV7-2 and TRBJ2-7; D gene uncertain. V was shortened by 1 base and J by 4 bases, with 11 bases between the two germline ends. The length of the CDR3 is 14 residues. Germline values: CDR1 SGHTA, CDR2 FQGNSA. CDR3 sequence reads: CASSLGLTDYEQYF. The CDR3, as DNA: TGTGCCAGCAGCTTAGGGCTCACAGATTACGAGCAGTACTTC.

The CDR3 spells CASSPTGWGEQFF. The CDR3 bases are TGTGCCAGCAGCCCGACAGGGTGGGGGGAGCAGTTCTTC. V gene TRBV7-2 combines with J gene TRBJ2-1, with 7 bases fitting TRBD1. There are 13 residues in the CDR3. V lost 5 bases to trimming and J lost 10 bases; unmatched junction nucleotides: 8. Germline V gene sequence: CDR1 SGHTA, CDR2 FQGNSA. The whole variable domain, remainder taken from reference TRBV7-2 and TRBJ2-1, is GAGVSQSPSNKVTEKGKDVELRCDPISGHTALYWYRQSLGQGLEFLIYFQGNSAPDKSGLPSDRFSAERTGGSVSTLTIQRTQQEDSAVYLCASSPTGWGEQFFGPGTRLTVL.

This chain uses TRBV7-9 with TRBJ2-6; 10 bases line up with TRBD1. This CDR3 comprises 17 residues. The V gene end was trimmed by 5 bases and the J gene end by 3 bases; junction bases not matched to a gene: 7. CDR1 and CDR2 (germline): SEHNR, FQNEAQ (reference sequence). The CDR3 DNA is TGTGCCAGCAGCCCCCCGACAGGGGGCAGTGGGGCCAACGTCCTGACTTTC. It encodes CASSPPTGGSGANVLTF. Looking up the rest from reference TRBV7-9 and TRBJ2-6 gives the full variable domain: DTGVSQNPRHKITKRGQNVTFRCDPISEHNRLYWYRQTLGQGPEFLTYFQNEAQLEKSRLLSDRFSAERPKGSFSTLEIQRTEQGDSAMYLCASSPPTGGSGANVLTFGAGSRLTVL.

The table lists this clone with a few counts. The gene calls are TRBV10-2 and TRBJ2-5; weak D call: TRBD2 (6 bases). The CDR3 totals 14 residues. Trimming took off 3 bases at V and 5 bases at J, with 13 bases between the two ends. Per the germline V gene, CDR1 is WSHSY and CDR2 is SAAADI. The CDR3 region is CASSDAGWTETQYF. DNA for the CDR3: TGCGCCAGCAGTGACGCGGGGTGGACGGAGACCCAGTACTTC.

This clone was observed once. J is TRBJ2-6 and V is TRBV11-2; possibly TRBD2 for D (6 bases). The V gene lost 0 bases and the J gene lost 0 bases, with 9 bases spanning the gap. The CDR3 is made up of 17 amino acids. Germline lookup yields CDR1 SGHAT and CDR2 FQNNGV. The chain's CDR3 is CASSLDSGYSGANVLTF. The CDR3 nucleotides are TGTGCCAGCAGCTTAGATAGCGGCTACTCTGGGGCCAACGTCCTGACTTTC.

J is TRBJ2-5 and V is TRBV7-8, with D uncertain. CDR1 and CDR2 (germline): SGHVS, FQNEAQ. The CDR3 is 13 residues long. V lost 5 bases, J lost 0 bases, and 7 bases lay in between. CDR3 sequence (DNA): TGTGCCAGCAGCCAAACAAACCAAGAGACCCAGTACTTC. Translating gives CASSQTNQETQYF.

The chain joins TRBV7-9 to TRBJ1-2; D remains unclear. The CDR3 has 13 residues. The germline V gene has CDR1 SEHNR and CDR2 FQNEAQ (reference sequence). Trimming took off 0 bases at V and 5 bases at J, with 7 bases between the two ends. For the CDR3, the DNA is TGTGCCAGCAGCTTAGCGGGCGAGTATGGCTACACCTTC. Translating gives CASSLAGEYGYTF.

This clone appeared a few times. CDR3 residues: CSANKQETQYF. The CDR3 region has the DNA TGCAGTGCTAACAAGCAAGAGACCCAGTACTTC. The chain recombines TRBV20-1 with TRBJ2-5; D uncertain. V was trimmed by 4 bases and J by 2 bases, leaving 5 bases between them. From germline, CDR1 is DFQATT and CDR2 SNEGSKA (reference sequence). The CDR3 covers 11 residues.

The J gene is TRBJ1-6, the V gene TRBV5-1; no clear D gene. Germline V gives CDR1 SGHRS, CDR2 YFSETQ. The CDR3 contains 14 residues. Trimming took off 0 bases at V and 10 bases at J, with 11 bases between the two ends. CDR3 nucleotides: TGCGCCAGCAGCTTGGGACAAAACTCATCACCCCTCCACTTT. It translates to CASSLGQNSSPLHF. Variable domain in full (rest from reference TRBV5-1 and TRBJ1-6): KAGVTQTPRYLIKTRGQQVTLSCSPISGHRSVSWYQQTPGQGLQFLFEYFSETQRNKGNFPGRFSGRQFSNSRSEMNVSTLELGDSALYLCASSLGQNSSPLHFGNGTRLTVT.

This sequence joins TRBV6-2 or TRBV6-3 and TRBJ2-7; 9 positions match TRBD2. V trimming: 2 bases; J trimming: 8 bases; junction bases outside the gene matches: 7. The CDR3 runs to 14 residues. The germline gives CDR1 MNHEY, CDR2 SVGEGT. The CDR3 spells CASSYPTSGPKQYF. The DNA for the CDR3 is TGTGCCAGCAGTTACCCTACTAGCGGGCCGAAGCAGTACTTC.

V is TRBV21-1 and J is TRBJ2-5; TRBD1 was called by the table and not checked on the DNA. TRBV21-1 is an annotated pseudogene. This CDR3 has 12 residues. The CDR3 loop reads CASSKRGETQYF. The CDR3 coding sequence is TGTGCCAGCAGCAAAAGGGGAGAGACCCAGTACTTC.

There are a few counts of this clone. This chain links TRBV28 with TRBJ1-3; D is unresolved. The CDR3 spans 16 residues. CDR1 and CDR2 (germline): MDHEN, SYDVKM. V shed 1 base and J shed 0 bases, with 10 bases lying between them. In DNA, the CDR3 is TGTGCCAGCAGTTTATACGGTGCTAACTCTGGAAACACCATATATTTT. Its translation: CASSLYGANSGNTIYF.

This chain joins TRBV5-1 and TRBJ2-7, with D perhaps TRBD1 (6 bases). The CDR3 consists of 14 residues. From germline, CDR1 is SGHRS and CDR2 YFSETQ. Trimming cost V 0 bases and J 1 base, with 8 bases left between them. CDR3 sequence (DNA): TGCGCCAGCAGCTTGGAACAGGGTTCCTACGAGCAGTACTTC. This gives the protein CASSLEQGSYEQYF.